This TCR beta chain emerged from a study of cytomegalovirus exposure and HLA in healthy donors. Study observations and caveats: Reports showed the classifier diagnosing cytomegalovirus status with high specificity and sensitivity.

Clones were sequenced by immunoSEQ multiplex PCR, and TCRdb holds only the in-frame ones, with some missing. The sample yields around 86,000 clones, roughly 92% seen once. Germline CDR1 is MNHNY and CDR2 is SVGAGI (reference sequence). The V end lost 5 bases, the J end lost 12 bases, and 17 bases lay between the germline ends. The CDR3 length is 13 residues. Of note for this clone: Its antigen is as yet unknown.

The validation cohort, a group of 130 or so subjects, included the donors and was separate from the roughly 700-subject first cohort. Sample: PBMCs. The chain is built from TRBV6-6 and TRBJ2-4; D is undetermined. The source is a woman in her twenties or thirties in good health and CMV-seropositive. The CDR3 DNA is TGTGCCAGCAGTCAAACTGAGGCTACTGCTCAGTACTTC. It encodes CASSQTEATAQYF.